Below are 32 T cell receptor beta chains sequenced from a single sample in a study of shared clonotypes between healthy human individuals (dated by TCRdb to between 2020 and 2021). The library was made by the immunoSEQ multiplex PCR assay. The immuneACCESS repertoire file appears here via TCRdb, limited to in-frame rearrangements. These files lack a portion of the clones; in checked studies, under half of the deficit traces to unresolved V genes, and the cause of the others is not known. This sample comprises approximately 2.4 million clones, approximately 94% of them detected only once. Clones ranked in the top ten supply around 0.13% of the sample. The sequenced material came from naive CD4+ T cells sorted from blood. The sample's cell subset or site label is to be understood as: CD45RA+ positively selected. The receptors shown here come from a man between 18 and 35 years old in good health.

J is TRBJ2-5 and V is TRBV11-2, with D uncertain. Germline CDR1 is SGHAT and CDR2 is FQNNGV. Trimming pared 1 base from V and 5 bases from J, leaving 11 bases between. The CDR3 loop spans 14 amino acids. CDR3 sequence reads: CASSLGGVRETQYF. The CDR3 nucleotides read TGTGCCAGCAGCTTAGGTGGAGTGAGGGAGACCCAGTACTTC.

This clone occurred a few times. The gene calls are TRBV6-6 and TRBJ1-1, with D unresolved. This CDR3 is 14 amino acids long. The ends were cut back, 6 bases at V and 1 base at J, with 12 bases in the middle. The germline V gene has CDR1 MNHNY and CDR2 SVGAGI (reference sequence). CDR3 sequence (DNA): TGTGCCAGCAGGTCGACAAACGCGAACACTGAAGCTTTCTTT. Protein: CASRSTNANTEAFF.

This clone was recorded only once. This CDR3 reads CAWRSENNSPLHF. DNA of the CDR3: TGTGCCTGGAGGTCCGAAAATAATTCACCCCTCCACTTT. The chain links TRBV30 to TRBJ1-6; D gene uncertain. The V end was cut by 3 bases, the J end by 5 bases, with 8 bases between. The CDR3 is 13 amino acids. CDR1 is GTSNPN and CDR2 is SVGIG in the germline V gene (reference sequence).

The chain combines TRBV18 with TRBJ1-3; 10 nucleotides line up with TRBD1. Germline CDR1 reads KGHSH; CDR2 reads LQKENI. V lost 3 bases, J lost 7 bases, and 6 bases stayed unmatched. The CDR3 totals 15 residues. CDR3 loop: CASSPETGGRNTIYF. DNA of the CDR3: TGTGCCAGCTCACCTGAGACAGGGGGCCGTAACACCATATATTTT. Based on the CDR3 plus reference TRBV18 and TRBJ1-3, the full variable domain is NAGVMQNPRHLVRRRGQEARLRCSPMKGHSHVYWYRQLPEEGLKFMVYLQKENIIDESGMPKERFSAEFPKEGPSILRIQQVVRGDSAAYFCASSPETGGRNTIYFGEGSWLTVV.

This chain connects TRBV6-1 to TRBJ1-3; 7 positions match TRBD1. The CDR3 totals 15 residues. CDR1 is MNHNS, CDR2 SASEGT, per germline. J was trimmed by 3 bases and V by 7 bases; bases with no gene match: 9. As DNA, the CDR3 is TGTGCCAGCACCCTCCTAGACAGGGATGGAAACACCATATATTTT. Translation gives CASTLLDRDGNTIYF.

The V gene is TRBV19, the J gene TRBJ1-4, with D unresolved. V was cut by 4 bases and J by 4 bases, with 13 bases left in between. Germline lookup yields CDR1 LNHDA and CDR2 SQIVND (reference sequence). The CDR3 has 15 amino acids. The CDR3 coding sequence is TGTGCCAGTAGTAGCACAGCAAGCAGTAATGAAAAACTGTTTTTT. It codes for CASSSTASSNEKLFF.

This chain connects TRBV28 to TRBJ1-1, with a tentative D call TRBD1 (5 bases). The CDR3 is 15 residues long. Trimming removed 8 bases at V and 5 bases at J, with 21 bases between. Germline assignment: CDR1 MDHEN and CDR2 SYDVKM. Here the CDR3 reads CASVGIDSGATEAFF. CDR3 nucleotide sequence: TGTGCCAGCGTAGGAATCGACAGTGGAGCGACTGAAGCTTTCTTT.

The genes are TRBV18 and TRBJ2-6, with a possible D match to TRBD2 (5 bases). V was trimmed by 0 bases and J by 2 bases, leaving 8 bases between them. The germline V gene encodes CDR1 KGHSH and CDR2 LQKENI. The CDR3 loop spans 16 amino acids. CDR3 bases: TGTGCCAGCTCACCACCGGAGGTAGCTGGGGCCAACGTCCTGACTTTC. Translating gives CASSPPEVAGANVLTF. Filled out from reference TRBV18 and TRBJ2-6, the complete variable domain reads NAGVMQNPRHLVRRRGQEARLRCSPMKGHSHVYWYRQLPEEGLKFMVYLQKENIIDESGMPKERFSAEFPKEGPSILRIQQVVRGDSAAYFCASSPPEVAGANVLTFGAGSRLTVL.

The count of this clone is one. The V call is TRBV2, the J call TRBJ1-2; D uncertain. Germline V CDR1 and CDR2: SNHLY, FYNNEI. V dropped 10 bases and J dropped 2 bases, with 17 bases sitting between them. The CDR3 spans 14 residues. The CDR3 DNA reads TGTGCCACTTCGGAGGAGTTGGCGAACTATGGCTACACCTTC. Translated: CATSEELANYGYTF.

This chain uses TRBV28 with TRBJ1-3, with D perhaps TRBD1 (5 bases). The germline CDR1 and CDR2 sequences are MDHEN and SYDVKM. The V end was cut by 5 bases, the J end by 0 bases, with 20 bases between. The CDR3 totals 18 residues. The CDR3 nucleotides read TGTGCCAGCAGTGACGGGTCGATCAACGGGGGCTCTGGAAACACCATATATTTT. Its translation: CASSDGSINGGSGNTIYF.

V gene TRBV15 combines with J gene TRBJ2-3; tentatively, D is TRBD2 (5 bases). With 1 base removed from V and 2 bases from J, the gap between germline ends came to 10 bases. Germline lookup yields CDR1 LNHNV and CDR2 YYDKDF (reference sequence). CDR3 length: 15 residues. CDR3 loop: CATSRAAGSTDTQYF. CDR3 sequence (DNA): TGTGCCACCAGCAGAGCGGCGGGTTCCACAGATACGCAGTATTTT. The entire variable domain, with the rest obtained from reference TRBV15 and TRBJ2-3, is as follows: DAMVIQNPRYQVTQFGKPVTLSCSQTLNHNVMYWYQQKSSQAPKLLFHYYDKDFNNEADTPDNFQSRRPNTSFCFLDIRSPGLGDTAMYLCATSRAAGSTDTQYFGPGTRLTVL.

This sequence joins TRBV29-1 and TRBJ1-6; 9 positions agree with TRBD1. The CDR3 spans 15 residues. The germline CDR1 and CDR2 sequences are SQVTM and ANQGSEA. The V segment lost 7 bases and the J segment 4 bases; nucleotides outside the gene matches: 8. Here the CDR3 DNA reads TGCAGCGCCACACAGGGGACAGGGTATAATTCACCCCTCCACTTT. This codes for CSATQGTGYNSPLHF.

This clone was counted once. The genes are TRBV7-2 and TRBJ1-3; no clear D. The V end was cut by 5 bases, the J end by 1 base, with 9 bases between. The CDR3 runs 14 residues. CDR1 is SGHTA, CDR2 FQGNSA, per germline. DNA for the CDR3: TGTGCCAGCAGCACAGTCGGATCTGGAAACACCATATATTTT. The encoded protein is CASSTVGSGNTIYF.

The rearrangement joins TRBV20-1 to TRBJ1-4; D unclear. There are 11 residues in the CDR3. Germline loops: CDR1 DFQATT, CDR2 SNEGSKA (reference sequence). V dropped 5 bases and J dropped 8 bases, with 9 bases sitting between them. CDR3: CSAWGPEKLFF. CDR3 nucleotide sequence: TGCAGTGCTTGGGGTCCCGAAAAACTGTTTTTT.

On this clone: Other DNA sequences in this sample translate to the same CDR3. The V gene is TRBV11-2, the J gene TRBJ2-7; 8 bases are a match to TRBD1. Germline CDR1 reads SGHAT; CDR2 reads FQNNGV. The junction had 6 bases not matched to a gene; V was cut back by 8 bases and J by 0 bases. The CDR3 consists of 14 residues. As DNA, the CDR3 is TGTGCCAGCTCCCGGGACAGGCTCTCCTACGAGCAGTACTTC. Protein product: CASSRDRLSYEQYF. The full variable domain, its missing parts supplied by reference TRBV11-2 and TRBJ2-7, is EAGVAQSPRYKIIEKRQSVAFWCNPISGHATLYWYQQILGQGPKLLIQFQNNGVVDDSQLPKDRFSAERLKGVDSTLKIQPAKLEDSAVYLCASSRDRLSYEQYFGPGTRLTVT.

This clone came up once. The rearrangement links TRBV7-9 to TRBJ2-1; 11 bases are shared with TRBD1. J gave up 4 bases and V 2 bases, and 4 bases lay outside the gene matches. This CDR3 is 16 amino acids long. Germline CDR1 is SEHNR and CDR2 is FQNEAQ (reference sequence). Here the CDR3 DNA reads TGTGCCAGCAGCTTATTCGGGACAGGGGGTTACAATGAGCAGTTCTTC. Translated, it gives CASSLFGTGGYNEQFF. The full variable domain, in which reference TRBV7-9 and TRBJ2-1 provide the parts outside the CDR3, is DTGVSQNPRHKITKRGQNVTFRCDPISEHNRLYWYRQTLGQGPEFLTYFQNEAQLEKSRLLSDRFSAERPKGSFSTLEIQRTEQGDSAMYLCASSLFGTGGYNEQFFGPGTRLTVL.

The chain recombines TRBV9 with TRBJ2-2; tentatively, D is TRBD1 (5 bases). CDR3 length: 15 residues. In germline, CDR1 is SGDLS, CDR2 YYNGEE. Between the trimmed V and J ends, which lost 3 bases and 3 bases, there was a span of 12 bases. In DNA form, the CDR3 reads TGTGCCAGCAGCGAGGGGCGCGGTTACACCGGGGAGCTGTTTTTT. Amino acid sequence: CASSEGRGYTGELFF.

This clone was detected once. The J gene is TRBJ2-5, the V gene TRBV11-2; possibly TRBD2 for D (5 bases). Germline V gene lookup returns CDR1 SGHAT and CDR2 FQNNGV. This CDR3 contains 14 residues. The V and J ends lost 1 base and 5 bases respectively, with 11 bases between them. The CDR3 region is CASSLVGIGETQYF. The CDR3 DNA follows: TGTGCCAGCAGCTTAGTCGGGATCGGGGAGACCCAGTACTTC.

Here the CDR3 reads CASSFPTVQGYTF. The CDR3 DNA reads TGTGCCAGCAGCTTTCCGACAGTTCAGGGCTACACCTTC. The V gene is TRBV7-2, the J gene TRBJ1-2; tentatively, D is TRBD1 (5 bases). This CDR3 is 13 amino acids long. Germline assignment: CDR1 SGHTA and CDR2 FQGNSA. The V end was cut by 3 bases, the J end by 8 bases, with 13 bases between.

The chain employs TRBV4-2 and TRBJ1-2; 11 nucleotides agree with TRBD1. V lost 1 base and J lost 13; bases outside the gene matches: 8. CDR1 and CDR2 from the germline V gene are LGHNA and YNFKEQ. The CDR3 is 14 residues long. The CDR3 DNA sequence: TGTGCCAGCAGCCAAGCGGGGACAGGGGGTTTTTTCACCTTC. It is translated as CASSQAGTGGFFTF.

CDR3 protein: CASSTTGGVDGYTF. DNA of the CDR3: TGTGCCAGCAGTACCACAGGGGGCGTGGATGGCTACACCTTC. The chain joins TRBV28 to TRBJ1-2, with 9 bases that match TRBD1. Germline lookup yields CDR1 MDHEN and CDR2 SYDVKM. The V segment lost 5 bases and the J segment 6 bases; nucleotides outside the gene matches: 7. The CDR3 consists of 14 residues.

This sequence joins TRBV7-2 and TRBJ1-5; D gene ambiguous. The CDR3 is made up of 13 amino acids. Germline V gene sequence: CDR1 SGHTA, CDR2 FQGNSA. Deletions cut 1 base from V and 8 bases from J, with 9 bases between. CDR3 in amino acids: CASSLVVAEPQHF. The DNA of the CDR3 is TGTGCCAGCAGCTTAGTGGTTGCGGAGCCCCAGCATTTT.

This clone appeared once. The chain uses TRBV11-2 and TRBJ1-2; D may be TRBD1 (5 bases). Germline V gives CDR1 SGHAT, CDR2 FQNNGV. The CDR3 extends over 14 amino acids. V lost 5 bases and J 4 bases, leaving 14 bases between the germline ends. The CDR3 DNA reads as TGTGCCAGCAGCCAGGAAACAGGTCCCTATGGCTACACCTTC. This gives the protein CASSQETGPYGYTF.

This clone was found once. CDR3 region: CASSQEGEETQYF. The DNA for the CDR3 is TGTGCCAGCAGCCAAGAAGGGGAGGAGACCCAGTACTTC. The chain has TRBV4-2 and TRBJ2-5; D could derive from TRBD1 or TRBD2 (5 bases each). In germline, CDR1 is LGHNA, CDR2 YNFKEQ. The CDR3 is 13 residues long. Between the trimmed V and J ends, which lost 0 bases and 5 bases, there was a span of 7 bases.

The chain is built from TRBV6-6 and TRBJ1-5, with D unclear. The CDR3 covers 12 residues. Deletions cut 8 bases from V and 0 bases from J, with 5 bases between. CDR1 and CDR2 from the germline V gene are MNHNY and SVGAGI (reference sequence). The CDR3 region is CASGRSNQPQHF. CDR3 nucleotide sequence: TGTGCCAGCGGACGTAGCAATCAGCCCCAGCATTTT.

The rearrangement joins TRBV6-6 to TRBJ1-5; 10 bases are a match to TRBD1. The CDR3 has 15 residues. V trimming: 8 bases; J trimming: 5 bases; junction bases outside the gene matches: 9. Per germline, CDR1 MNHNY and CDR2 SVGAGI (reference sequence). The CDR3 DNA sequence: TGTGCCAGCCAATACGGGACAGGGGTCTATCAGCCCCAGCATTTT. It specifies CASQYGTGVYQPQHF.

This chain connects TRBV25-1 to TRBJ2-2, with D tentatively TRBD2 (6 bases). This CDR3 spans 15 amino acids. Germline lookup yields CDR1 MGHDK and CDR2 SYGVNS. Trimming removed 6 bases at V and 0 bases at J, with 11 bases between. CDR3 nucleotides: TGTGCCAGCAGAGCGGGTAACGCGAACACCGGGGAGCTGTTTTTT. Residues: CASRAGNANTGELFF.

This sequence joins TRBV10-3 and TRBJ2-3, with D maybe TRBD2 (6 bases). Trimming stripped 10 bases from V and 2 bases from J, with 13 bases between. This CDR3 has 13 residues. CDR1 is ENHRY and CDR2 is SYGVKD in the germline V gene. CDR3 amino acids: CAKSSGYTDTQYF. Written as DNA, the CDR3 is TGTGCCAAAAGTAGCGGATACACAGATACGCAGTATTTT.

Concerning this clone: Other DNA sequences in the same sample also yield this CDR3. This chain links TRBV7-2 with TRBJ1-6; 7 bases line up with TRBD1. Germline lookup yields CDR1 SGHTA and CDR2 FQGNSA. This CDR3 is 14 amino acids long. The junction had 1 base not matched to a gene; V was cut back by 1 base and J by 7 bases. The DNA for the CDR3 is TGTGCCAGCAGCTTAGTACAGGGGAATTCACCCCTCCACTTT. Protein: CASSLVQGNSPLHF.

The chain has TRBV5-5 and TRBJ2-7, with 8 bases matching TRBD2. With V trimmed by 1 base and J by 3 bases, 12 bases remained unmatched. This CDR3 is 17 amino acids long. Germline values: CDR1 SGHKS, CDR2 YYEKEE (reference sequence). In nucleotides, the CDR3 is TGTGCCAGCAGCTTGACTCCCTTCGGGACTAGTCGCTACGAGCAGTACTTC. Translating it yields CASSLTPFGTSRYEQYF.

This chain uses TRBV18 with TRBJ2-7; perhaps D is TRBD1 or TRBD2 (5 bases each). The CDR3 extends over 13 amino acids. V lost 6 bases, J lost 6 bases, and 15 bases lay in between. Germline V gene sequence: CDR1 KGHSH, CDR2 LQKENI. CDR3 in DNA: TGTGCCAGCTCCCAGGGACCCCAGGGCGAGCAGTACTTC. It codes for CASSQGPQGEQYF.

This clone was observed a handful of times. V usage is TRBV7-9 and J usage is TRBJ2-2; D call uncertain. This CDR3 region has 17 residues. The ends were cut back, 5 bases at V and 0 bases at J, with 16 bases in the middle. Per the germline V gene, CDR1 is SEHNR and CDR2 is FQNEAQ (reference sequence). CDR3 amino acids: CASSRQSTKANTGELFF. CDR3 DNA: TGTGCCAGCAGCCGACAATCCACAAAGGCGAACACCGGGGAGCTGTTTTTT.